This TCR beta chain was captured by sequencing in a study of glioma-infiltrating T cells after dendritic cell vaccination. Background on the study: Dendritic cell vaccine was injected intradermally three times, biweekly.

None of the glioblastoma patients had an isocitrate dehydrogenase mutation. TCRdb's table, derived via immunoSEQ multiplex PCR, lists solely in-frame clones and lacks some. The repertoire holds about 73,000 clones, with roughly four fifths as singletons. V lost 0 bases and J lost 5; bases outside the gene matches: 7. The CDR3 loop spans 16 amino acids. Looked up from germline, CDR1 is PRHDT and CDR2 is FYEKMQ (reference sequence). Sequenced here: blood, sampled before dendritic cell vaccination. The chain links TRBV13 to TRBJ2-7, with 10 bases lining up with TRBD2. The source is a human donor with glioblastoma. CDR3 region: CASSLGSGGSGNEQYV. The CDR3 DNA reads TGTGCCAGCAGCTTAGGTAGCGGGGGGTCCGGGAACGAGCAGTACGTC.